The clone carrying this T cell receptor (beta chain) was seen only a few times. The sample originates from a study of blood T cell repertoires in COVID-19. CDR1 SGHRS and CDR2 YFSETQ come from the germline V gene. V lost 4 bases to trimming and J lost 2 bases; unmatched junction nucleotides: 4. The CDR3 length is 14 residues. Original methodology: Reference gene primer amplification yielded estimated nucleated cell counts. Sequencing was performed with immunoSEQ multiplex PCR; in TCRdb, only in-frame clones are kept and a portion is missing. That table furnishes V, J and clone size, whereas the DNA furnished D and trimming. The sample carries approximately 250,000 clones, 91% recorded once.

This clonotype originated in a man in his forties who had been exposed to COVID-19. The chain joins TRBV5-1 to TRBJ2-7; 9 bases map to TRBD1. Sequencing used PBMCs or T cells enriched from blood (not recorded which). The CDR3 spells CASSPDRGPYEQYF. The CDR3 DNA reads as TGCGCCAGCAGCCCGGACAGGGGCCCCTACGAGCAGTACTTC.